This entry lists 29 T cell receptor beta chains sequenced from one sample in a study of T cell changes during pregnancy in multiple sclerosis. Some clones are missing from TCRdb's copy, which holds only in-frame ones; the method was immunoSEQ multiplex PCR. The table records roughly 69,000 clones, roughly 93% of them present only once. The sequencing used peripheral blood, collected in the third trimester of pregnancy. The receptors shown here come from a female donor with multiple sclerosis, enrolled in a pregnancy study.

The V and J genes are TRBV7-9 and TRBJ1-1; no clear D. This CDR3 region has 14 residues. Trimming shortened V by 5 bases and J by 6 bases, and 16 bases separated the two germline ends. The V gene's germline CDR1 is SEHNR and CDR2 FQNEAQ (reference sequence). The CDR3 DNA reads as TGTGCCAGCAGCGTATTACTCCTCGTCTCTGAAGCTTTCTTT. It is translated as CASSVLLLVSEAFF.

This chain joins TRBV5-6 and TRBJ2-7; D gene unclear. Trimming removed 4 bases at V and 5 bases at J, with 19 bases between. Germline lookup yields CDR1 SGHDT and CDR2 YYEEEE. The CDR3 sequence is 15 residues long. CDR3 in DNA: TGTGCCAGCAGCCCTAGTCCTTTTAAGGTAGACGAGCAGTACTTC. Translated, it gives CASSPSPFKVDEQYF.

The chain combines TRBV6-5 with TRBJ1-4; D uncertain. The germline V and J ends were trimmed by 8 bases and 3 bases, with 16 bases remaining between them. CDR3 length: 15 amino acids. Germline V gene data show CDR1 as MNHEY and CDR2 as SVGAGI. The CDR3 nucleotides are TGTGCCAGCGGCCCGGGGTCGGCGGCTAATGAAAAACTGTTTTTT. Encoded protein: CASGPGSAANEKLFF.

This clone was observed a few times. The rearrangement uses TRBV7-2 and TRBJ1-1; D may be TRBD1 (5 bases). V lost 5 bases to trimming and J lost 5 bases, with 9 bases between them. The CDR3 sequence is 12 residues long. Germline CDR1 SGHTA, CDR2 FQGNSA. In DNA form, the CDR3 reads TGTGCCAGCAGCCCGGGGGTTACTGAAGCTTTCTTT. It yields the protein CASSPGVTEAFF.

The chain combines TRBV7-9 with TRBJ2-2, with D tentatively TRBD1 (5 bases). This CDR3 is 15 amino acids long. Germline CDR1 SEHNR, CDR2 FQNEAQ (reference sequence). Trimming removed 3 bases from V and 0 bases from J, with 8 bases in between. Here the CDR3 DNA reads TGTGCCAGCAGCTTTCCAGGGACGAACACCGGGGAGCTGTTTTTT. Residues: CASSFPGTNTGELFF. Using reference TRBV7-9 and TRBJ2-2 for the parts outside the CDR3, the full variable domain is DTGVSQNPRHKITKRGQNVTFRCDPISEHNRLYWYRQTLGQGPEFLTYFQNEAQLEKSRLLSDRFSAERPKGSFSTLEIQRTEQGDSAMYLCASSFPGTNTGELFFGEGSRLTVL.

This clone was seen a single time. This rearrangement joins TRBV7-9 to TRBJ1-2, with D unclear. Germline-derived CDR1 and CDR2 are SEHNR and FQNEAQ (reference sequence). The CDR3 consists of 14 residues. The V end was cut by 3 bases, the J end by 3 bases, with 11 bases between. Here the CDR3 reads CASSFFPADYGYTF. CDR3 nucleotides: TGTGCCAGCAGCTTTTTTCCGGCGGACTATGGCTACACCTTC.

In DNA form, the CDR3 reads TGTGCCAGCAGCCAAGGGGATGGGACTGAAGCTTTCTTT. Encoded protein: CASSQGDGTEAFF. The chain is built from TRBV7-9 and TRBJ1-1; maybe TRBD1 (5 bases). Germline values: CDR1 SEHNR, CDR2 FQNEAQ (reference sequence). This CDR3 is built from 13 residues. V was clipped by 5 bases and J by 5 bases, with 12 bases between them.

V and J are TRBV10-2 and TRBJ1-5; unclear D gene. The ends were cut back, 7 bases at V and 2 bases at J, with 6 bases in the middle. The germline V gene has CDR1 WSHSY and CDR2 SAAADI. This CDR3 comprises 12 residues. In DNA, the CDR3 is TGCGCCAGCACCAATGGCAATCAGCCCCAGCATTTT. Translated, it gives CASTNGNQPQHF.

The rearrangement links TRBV7-9 to TRBJ2-1, with D possibly matching TRBD1 (5 bases). Looked up from germline, CDR1 is SEHNR and CDR2 is FQNEAQ (reference sequence). V lost 3 bases and J 3 bases, leaving 9 bases between the germline ends. This CDR3 is 14 amino acids long. CDR3 region: CASSLTASYNEQFF. The CDR3 nucleotides are TGTGCCAGCAGCTTGACAGCCAGCTACAATGAGCAGTTCTTC.

The CDR3 here is CASSVGTGMRNTEAFF. CDR3 DNA: TGTGCCAGCAGCGTGGGGACTGGGATGAGGAACACTGAAGCTTTCTTT. This chain links TRBV9 with TRBJ1-1; possibly TRBD1 for D (5 bases). CDR1 and CDR2 from the germline V gene are SGDLS and YYNGEE. Trimming took off 2 bases at V and 1 base at J, with 15 bases between the two ends. This CDR3 has 16 amino acids. The full variable domain, completed using reference TRBV9 and TRBJ1-1, is DSGVTQTPKHLITATGQRVTLRCSPRSGDLSVYWYQQSLDQGLQFLIQYYNGEERAKGNILERFSAQQFPDLHSELNLSSLELGDSALYFCASSVGTGMRNTEAFFGQGTRLTVV.

The V and J genes are TRBV7-8 and TRBJ2-1; no firm D call. Germline CDR1 and CDR2: SGHVS and FQNEAQ. The CDR3 has 13 residues. V was cut by 4 bases and J by 2 bases, with 6 bases left in between. CDR3 region: CASSSVPYNEQFF. The CDR3 nucleotides are TGTGCCAGCAGCTCGGTACCCTACAATGAGCAGTTCTTC.

The chain recombines TRBV11-2 with TRBJ1-1; D unclear. Germline CDR1 is SGHAT and CDR2 is FQNNGV. The CDR3 runs to 15 residues. The germline V and J ends were trimmed by 10 bases and 3 bases, with 21 bases remaining between them. Here the CDR3 reads CATSSWRPSDTEAFF. The CDR3 region has the DNA TGTGCCACCTCATCATGGAGGCCGAGTGACACTGAAGCTTTCTTT. Filled out from reference TRBV11-2 and TRBJ1-1, the complete variable domain reads EAGVAQSPRYKIIEKRQSVAFWCNPISGHATLYWYQQILGQGPKLLIQFQNNGVVDDSQLPKDRFSAERLKGVDSTLKIQPAKLEDSAVYLCATSSWRPSDTEAFFGQGTRLTVV.

V and J are TRBV2 and TRBJ2-7, with D possibly matching TRBD1 (7 bases). The CDR3 extends over 14 amino acids. From germline, CDR1 is SNHLY and CDR2 FYNNEI. V lost 3 bases, J lost 4 bases, and 13 bases lay in between. CDR3 sequence reads: CASSDQGGLYEQYF. The CDR3 DNA reads as TGTGCCAGCAGTGACCAGGGGGGATTATACGAGCAGTACTTC. The variable domain in full, completed from reference TRBV2 and TRBJ2-7, reads EPEVTQTPSHQVTQMGQEVILRCVPISNHLYFYWYRQILGQKVEFLVSFYNNEISEKSEIFDDQFSVERPDGSNFTLKIRSTKLEDSAMYFCASSDQGGLYEQYFGPGTRLTVT.

The chain has TRBV15 and TRBJ1-2; no reliable D call. Trimming cost V 1 base and J 4 bases, with 13 bases left between them. Germline assignment: CDR1 LNHNV and CDR2 YYDKDF (reference sequence). The CDR3 contains 15 residues. CDR3 sequence reads: CATSRGRPSGYGYTF. The DNA for the CDR3 is TGTGCCACCAGCAGAGGCCGTCCTTCGGGCTATGGCTACACCTTC.

This rearrangement joins TRBV5-1 to TRBJ1-2; no clear D. Per the germline V gene, CDR1 is SGHRS and CDR2 is YFSETQ. This CDR3 spans 13 amino acids. V was shortened by 4 bases and J by 0 bases, with 7 bases between the two germline ends. This chain's CDR3 is CASSPGTNYGYTF. The CDR3 DNA follows: TGCGCCAGCAGCCCCGGGACTAACTATGGCTACACCTTC.

This clone was detected only a few times. V gene TRBV29-1 combines with J gene TRBJ2-1; D gene uncertain. The germline CDR1 and CDR2 sequences are SQVTM and ANQGSEA. The CDR3 totals 15 residues. Trimming left V 1 base short and J 0 bases short, with 10 bases between. In DNA, the CDR3 is TGCAGCGTTGAAGGCGTGCCACCCTCCTACAATGAGCAGTTCTTC. Its protein is CSVEGVPPSYNEQFF.

The chain uses TRBV5-6 and TRBJ2-7; 8 nucleotides agree with TRBD1. The germline gives CDR1 SGHDT, CDR2 YYEEEE. This CDR3 is 15 amino acids long. The junction had 8 bases not matched to a gene; V was cut back by 4 bases and J by 2 bases. This CDR3 reads CASSSRDRLTYEQYF. The CDR3 coding sequence is TGTGCCAGCAGCAGCCGGGACAGGCTTACCTACGAGCAGTACTTC. Full variable domain (remainder filled in from reference TRBV5-6 and TRBJ2-7): DAGVTQSPTHLIKTRGQQVTLRCSPKSGHDTVSWYQQALGQGPQFIFQYYEEEERQRGNFPDRFSGHQFPNYSSELNVNALLLGDSALYLCASSSRDRLTYEQYFGPGTRLTVT.

In regard to this clone: At one boundary the junction diverges from the germline segment, which might be a read error. J is TRBJ1-5 and V is TRBV9; possible D gene TRBD1, 5 bases. Germline loops: CDR1 SGDLS, CDR2 YYNGEE. The CDR3 loop spans 17 amino acids. The chain's CDR3 is CVSSVAGGKGGNQPQHF. DNA of the CDR3: TGTGTCAGCAGCGTAGCCGGGGGTAAAGGCGGCAATCAGCCCCAGCATTTT.

This rearrangement joins TRBV4-3 to TRBJ1-4; 8 bases line up with TRBD1. This CDR3 has 15 residues. The germline V gene has CDR1 LGHNA and CDR2 YSLEER. Losses at the gene ends were 4 bases for V and 7 bases for J; bases not matched to a gene: 8. The CDR3 here is CASSRRDRRVEKLFF. The CDR3 region has the DNA TGCGCCAGCAGCCGGCGGGACAGGCGGGTTGAAAAACTGTTTTTT.

The rearrangement uses TRBV28 and TRBJ1-5, with D perhaps TRBD1 (6 bases). The CDR3 is 18 residues long. The germline CDR1 and CDR2 sequences are MDHEN and SYDVKM. Trimming removed 6 bases at V and 4 bases at J, with 25 bases between. CDR3 residues: CASSFAHRARLKNQPQHF. The CDR3 coding sequence is TGTGCCAGCAGCTTTGCCCACAGGGCCAGATTAAAGAATCAGCCCCAGCATTTT.

V and J are TRBV2 and TRBJ1-1; 7 positions match TRBD1. The germline V gene encodes CDR1 SNHLY and CDR2 FYNNEI. The CDR3 contains 13 residues. The V gene end was trimmed by 6 bases and the J gene end by 4 bases; junction bases not matched to a gene: 5. The CDR3 sequence: CASRDRDGTEAFF. The CDR3 DNA reads TGTGCCAGCAGAGACAGGGATGGCACTGAAGCTTTCTTT.

The chain is built from TRBV7-2 and TRBJ2-1, with 9 bases that match TRBD2. J lost 6 bases, V lost 5 bases, and 11 bases had no gene match. CDR3 length equals 16 residues. Germline CDR1 and CDR2: SGHTA and FQGNSA. In DNA, the CDR3 is TGTGCCAGCAGCCCAGCATCGACTAGCGGAGGCAATGAGCAGTTCTTC. Amino acids: CASSPASTSGGNEQFF.

V gene TRBV6-6 combines with J gene TRBJ2-1, with D possibly matching TRBD2 (5 bases). Germline V gene data show CDR1 as MNHNY and CDR2 as SVGAGI (reference sequence). Trimming took 0 bases from V and 4 from J, leaving 7 bases between them. This CDR3 is 14 amino acids long. The CDR3 is CASSYSRVYNEQFF. The CDR3 DNA reads TGTGCCAGCAGTTACTCGAGGGTATACAATGAGCAGTTCTTC.

A word on this clone: Other nucleotide sequences from this sample produce the same CDR3. The V and J genes are TRBV2 and TRBJ2-7; TRBD2 might be the D (6 bases). Germline loops: CDR1 SNHLY, CDR2 FYNNEI. The CDR3 consists of 14 residues. Trimming left V 3 bases short and J 3 bases short, with 12 bases between. In DNA, the CDR3 is TGTGCCAGCAGTGATCAGGGAGCGGGCTACGAGCAGTACTTC. Translated, it gives CASSDQGAGYEQYF.

In its sample, this clone was seen once. The CDR3 sequence: CASSLLAGGDTQYF. The CDR3 DNA reads as TGCGCCAGCAGCTTGCTTGCGGGGGGAGATACGCAGTATTTT. The chain has TRBV5-1 and TRBJ2-3; 8 nucleotides agree with TRBD2. CDR3 length equals 14 residues. Losses at the gene ends were 1 base for V and 5 bases for J; bases not matched to a gene: 3. CDR1 is SGHRS and CDR2 is YFSETQ in the germline V gene.

This chain connects TRBV7-9 to TRBJ1-6; the D is unclear. The CDR3 contains 11 residues. Deletions cut 3 bases from V and 9 bases from J, with 3 bases between. Germline CDR1 SEHNR, CDR2 FQNEAQ (reference sequence). The CDR3 DNA follows: TGTGCCAGCAGCTTGAGTTCACCCCTCCACTTT. It codes for CASSLSSPLHF.

This chain links TRBV5-1 with TRBJ1-1, with a tentative D call TRBD1 (5 bases). The CDR3 length is 16 residues. V shed 0 bases and J shed 3 bases, with 15 bases lying between them. Germline lookup yields CDR1 SGHRS and CDR2 YFSETQ. The CDR3 loop is CASSLEGALGDTEAFF. CDR3 nucleotide sequence: TGCGCCAGCAGCTTGGAAGGGGCTTTAGGTGACACTGAAGCTTTCTTT.

Remarks on this clone: The same CDR3 also results from other DNA sequences found in this sample. The chain employs TRBV19 and TRBJ1-1, with 8 nucleotides matching TRBD1. The germline V gene encodes CDR1 LNHDA and CDR2 SQIVND (reference sequence). The length of the CDR3 is 14 residues. V gave up 1 base and J gave up 3 bases; unmatched junction bases: 1. The CDR3: CASSIGQGYTEAFF. The CDR3 DNA reads as TGTGCCAGTAGTATAGGACAGGGGTACACTGAAGCTTTCTTT. Looking up the rest from reference TRBV19 and TRBJ1-1 gives the full variable domain: DGGITQSPKYLFRKEGQNVTLSCEQNLNHDAMYWYRQDPGQGLRLIYYSQIVNDFQKGDIAEGYSVSREKKESFPLTVTSAQKNPTAFYLCASSIGQGYTEAFFGQGTRLTVV.

This clone has only a few counts. The chain joins TRBV4-1 to TRBJ2-2; 7 nucleotides line up with TRBD1. The germline gives CDR1 MGHRA, CDR2 YSYEKL. The CDR3 sequence is 15 residues long. J gave up 3 bases and V 1 base, and 2 bases lay outside the gene matches. CDR3 residues: CASSQVDRYTGELFF. The CDR3, as DNA: TGCGCCAGCAGCCAAGTGGACAGGTACACCGGGGAGCTGTTTTTT.